This TCR beta chain comes out of a study of blood T cells in healthy people across ages. For the second PCR, which ran for roughly 7 to 11 cycles, a sample-barcoded 5' primer and a J-beta primer mix were used. TCRdb re-called the 5' RACE reads with MiXCR, one entry per CDR3 protein. The sample carries some 1,000,000 distinct CDR3 sequences, 25% recorded once. This clonotype showed up just once. Germline CDR1 reads MDHEN; CDR2 reads SYDVKM. This CDR3 is 15 amino acids long. V was cut by 5 bases and J by 4 bases, with 14 bases left in between. Samples had at least 7 million PBMCs isolated from them. These data are also associated with another study on T cells of mothers and their children. That report notes: Each donor was one of three healthy Caucasian mothers or one of their six children. The authors identified no persistent microchimeric T cell clones.

This chain joins TRBV28 and TRBJ2-2; D gene unclear. The sequence was obtained from a girl aged 2 to 10 in good health. Sequencing was performed on blood. The CDR3 region is CASSPRSYSTGELFF. The DNA of the CDR3 is TGTGCCAGCAGTCCCCGTTCCTACAGCACCGGGGAGCTGTTTTTT. Variable domain in full (rest from reference TRBV28 and TRBJ2-2): DVKVTQSSRYLVKRTGEKVFLECVQDMDHENMFWYRQDPGLGLRLIYFSYDVKMKEKGDIPEGYSVSREKKERFSLILESASTNQTSMYLCASSPRSYSTGELFFGEGSRLTVL.